This TCR beta chain was captured in a study of vaccination and CD4 T cells after COVID-19. Regarding this clonotype: Its specificity is unknown.

Treatment of the sample: 10-day PBMC culture with coronavirus spike peptide pools or control peptides (ViraFEST assay). Gathering of the CD4+ T cells, from the unexposed donor, took place before the COVID-19 pandemic (2011-2018). CDR1 is GTSNPN and CDR2 is SVGIG in the germline V gene (reference sequence). The CDR3 is 15 residues long. J lost 4 bases, V lost 2 bases, and 9 bases had no gene match. The Oncomine TCR Beta short-read assay sequenced DNA from cultured CD4+ T cells. TCRdb reanalysed the PCR reads using MiXCR and keeps one entry per CDR3 protein. The sample lists approximately 2,800 distinct CDR3 sequences, 15% to 20% occurring once.

V usage is TRBV30 and J usage is TRBJ1-2; 8 nucleotides agree with TRBD1. The sequencing sample was made of CD4+ T cells from blood, cultured in vitro. This clonotype originated in a human donor in good health. The CDR3 here is CAWSHGQGRIYGYTF. CDR3 bases: TGTGCCTGGAGTCACGGACAGGGCCGAATCTATGGCTACACCTTC. Variable domain in full (rest from reference TRBV30 and TRBJ1-2): SQTIHQWPATLVQPVGSPLSLECTVEGTSNPNLYWYRQAAGRGLQLLFYSVGIGQISSEVPQNLSASRPQDRQFILSSKKLLLSDSGFYLCAWSHGQGRIYGYTFGSGTRLTVV.